These 7 T cell receptor beta chains were all obtained from the same sample, sequenced in a study of blood T cell repertoires in COVID-19. Assay used: immunoSEQ multiplex PCR; TCRdb lists only in-frame clones, some missing. Found here are fewer than 200,000 clones, about nine tenths of them singletons; the top ten hold more than 8.5%. What was sequenced was PBMCs or T cells enriched from blood (not recorded which). All receptors derive from a woman between 18 and 30 years old who had recovered from COVID-19.

The gene calls are TRBV10-3 and TRBJ1-1; 12 bases fit TRBD1. The ends lost 7 bases at V and 3 bases at J; junction bases unmatched: 6. The CDR3 runs to 15 residues. Germline CDR1 and CDR2: ENHRY and SYGVKD. CDR3 region: CAITGDRGLYTEAFF. The CDR3, as DNA: TGTGCCATCACTGGGGACAGGGGGCTGTACACTGAAGCTTTCTTT.

This chain connects TRBV28 to TRBJ2-5; 7 bases are a match to TRBD2. The CDR3 runs to 16 residues. CDR1 and CDR2 (germline): MDHEN, SYDVKM. V shed 3 bases, J shed 4 bases, and the junction held 11 bases outside the gene matches. The CDR3: CASSFLLAGVGETQYF. CDR3 coding DNA: TGTGCCAGCAGTTTTCTCCTGGCGGGAGTGGGAGAGACCCAGTACTTC.

The gene calls are TRBV4-1 and TRBJ2-2; TRBD1 agrees at 9 bases. Germline V gene lookup returns CDR1 MGHRA and CDR2 YSYEKL. Losses at the gene ends were 4 bases for V and 7 bases for J; bases not matched to a gene: 10. This CDR3 has 16 residues. The CDR3 region has the DNA TGCGCCAGCAGCCGGGAGGACAGGGGAGCCAACGGGGAGCTGTTTTTT. This codes for CASSREDRGANGELFF.

The V call is TRBV28, the J call TRBJ1-5, with D uncertain. The V gene lost 7 bases and the J gene lost 0 bases, with 4 bases spanning the gap. The CDR3 runs to 12 residues. Looked up from germline, CDR1 is MDHEN and CDR2 is SYDVKM. CDR3 in amino acids: CASKSSNQPQHF. As DNA, the CDR3 is TGTGCCAGCAAGAGTAGCAATCAGCCCCAGCATTTT.

The V and J genes are TRBV19 and TRBJ1-1; D may be TRBD1 (5 bases). Trimming took 3 bases from V and 2 from J, leaving 10 bases between them. Germline V CDR1 and CDR2: LNHDA, SQIVND (reference sequence). This CDR3 spans 14 amino acids. CDR3 DNA sequence: TGTGCCAGTAGTATTGTAACAGGTAACACTGAAGCTTTCTTT. Translated, it gives CASSIVTGNTEAFF. The full variable domain, completed using reference TRBV19 and TRBJ1-1, is DGGITQSPKYLFRKEGQNVTLSCEQNLNHDAMYWYRQDPGQGLRLIYYSQIVNDFQKGDIAEGYSVSREKKESFPLTVTSAQKNPTAFYLCASSIVTGNTEAFFGQGTRLTVV.

V gene TRBV7-3 combines with J gene TRBJ2-1, with 7 bases matching TRBD2. Germline trimming cut 3 bases from V and 10 bases from J; bases unmatched to any gene: 9. CDR1 is SGHTA and CDR2 is FQGTGA in the germline V gene. The CDR3 runs 14 residues. CDR3 in DNA: TGTGCCAGCAGCTTCAGCGGGGCGACCGGGGAGCAGTTCTTC. Translated, it gives CASSFSGATGEQFF.

This clone was detected many times. J is TRBJ1-5 and V is TRBV19, with 7 bases aligning to TRBD1. In germline, CDR1 is LNHDA, CDR2 SQIVND (reference sequence). Trimming took 3 bases from V and 5 from J; bases not matched to a gene: 16. CDR3 size: 18 residues. CDR3 protein: CASSIGVRGLGKDQPQHF. The CDR3 DNA sequence: TGTGCCAGTAGTATCGGGGTGAGGGGGCTTGGGAAGGATCAGCCCCAGCATTTT. The variable domain in full, with the rest retrieved from reference TRBV19 and TRBJ1-5, is DGGITQSPKYLFRKEGQNVTLSCEQNLNHDAMYWYRQDPGQGLRLIYYSQIVNDFQKGDIAEGYSVSREKKESFPLTVTSAQKNPTAFYLCASSIGVRGLGKDQPQHFGDGTRLSIL.